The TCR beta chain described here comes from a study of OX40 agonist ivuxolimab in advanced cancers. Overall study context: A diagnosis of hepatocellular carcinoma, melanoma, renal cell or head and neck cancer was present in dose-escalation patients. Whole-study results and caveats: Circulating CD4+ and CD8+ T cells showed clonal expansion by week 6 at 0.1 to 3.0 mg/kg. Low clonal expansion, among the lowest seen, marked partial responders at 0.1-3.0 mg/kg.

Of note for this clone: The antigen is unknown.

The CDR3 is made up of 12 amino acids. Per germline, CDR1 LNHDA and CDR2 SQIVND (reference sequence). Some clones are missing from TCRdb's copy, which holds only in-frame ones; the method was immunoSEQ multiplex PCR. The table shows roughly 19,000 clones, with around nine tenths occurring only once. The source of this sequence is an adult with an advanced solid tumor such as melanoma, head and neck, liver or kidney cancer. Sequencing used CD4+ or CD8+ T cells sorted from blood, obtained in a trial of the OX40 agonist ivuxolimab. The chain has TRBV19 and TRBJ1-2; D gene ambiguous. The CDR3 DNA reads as TGTAGCGCCGGGGATCTTTTCTATGGCTACACCTTC. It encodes CSAGDLFYGYTF.